The sequence of this TCR beta chain was determined in a study of blood T cell repertoires in COVID-19. Across the whole study: Spain, Italy and the United States supplied samples that represented acute and convalescent COVID-19. PBMCs, B-cell-depleted T cells, or T cells were the source of the cDNA or gDNA that made up the material.

Study processing details: Estimated nucleated cell counts came from reference gene primer amplification. Data came from immunoSEQ multiplex PCR; TCRdb stores just in-frame clones and leaves some out. That table furnishes V, J and clone size, whereas the DNA furnished D and trimming. The sample has about 140,000 clones; around three quarters are singletons. Germline CDR1 SGDLS, CDR2 YYNGEE. CDR3 length: 15 residues. Germline trimming cut 2 bases from V and 4 bases from J; bases unmatched to any gene: 2. The chain has TRBV9 and TRBJ2-2; 10 nucleotides align to TRBD1. The material sequenced was peripheral blood. This clonotype was obtained from a man older than 75 with acute or convalescent COVID-19. The CDR3 loop reads CASSVGTGATGELFF. The CDR3 bases are TGTGCCAGCAGCGTTGGGACAGGGGCCACCGGGGAGCTGTTTTTT.